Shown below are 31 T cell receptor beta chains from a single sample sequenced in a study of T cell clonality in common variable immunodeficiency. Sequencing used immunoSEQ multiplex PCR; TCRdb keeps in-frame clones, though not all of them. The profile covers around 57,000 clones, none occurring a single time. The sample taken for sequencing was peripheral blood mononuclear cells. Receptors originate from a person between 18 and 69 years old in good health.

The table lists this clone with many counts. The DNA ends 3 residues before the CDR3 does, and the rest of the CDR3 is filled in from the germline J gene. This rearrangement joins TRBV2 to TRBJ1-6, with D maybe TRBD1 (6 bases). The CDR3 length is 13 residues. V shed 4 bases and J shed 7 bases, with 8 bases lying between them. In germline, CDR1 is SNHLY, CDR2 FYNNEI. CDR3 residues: CASSVGQNSPLHF. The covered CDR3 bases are TGTGCCAGCAGTGTAGGACAGAATTCACCC.

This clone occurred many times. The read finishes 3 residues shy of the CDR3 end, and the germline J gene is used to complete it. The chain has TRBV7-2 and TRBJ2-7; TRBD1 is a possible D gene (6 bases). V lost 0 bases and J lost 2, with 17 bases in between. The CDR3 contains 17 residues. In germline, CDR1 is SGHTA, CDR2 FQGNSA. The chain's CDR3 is CASSLASLPDRAYEQYF. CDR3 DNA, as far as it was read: TGTGCCAGCAGCTTAGCGTCCTTGCCGGACAGAGCCTACGAG. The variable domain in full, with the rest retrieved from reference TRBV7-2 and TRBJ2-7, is GAGVSQSPSNKVTEKGKDVELRCDPISGHTALYWYRQSLGQGLEFLIYFQGNSAPDKSGLPSDRFSAERTGGSVSTLTIQRTQQEDSAVYLCASSLASLPDRAYEQYFGPGTRLTVT.

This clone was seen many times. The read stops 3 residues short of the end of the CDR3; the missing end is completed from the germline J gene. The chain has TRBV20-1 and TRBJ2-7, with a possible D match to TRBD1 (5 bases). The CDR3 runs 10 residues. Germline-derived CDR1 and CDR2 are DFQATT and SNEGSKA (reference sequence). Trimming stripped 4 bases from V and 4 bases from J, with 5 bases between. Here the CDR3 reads CSATGYEQYF. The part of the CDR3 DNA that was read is TGCAGTGCTACAGGGTACGAG.

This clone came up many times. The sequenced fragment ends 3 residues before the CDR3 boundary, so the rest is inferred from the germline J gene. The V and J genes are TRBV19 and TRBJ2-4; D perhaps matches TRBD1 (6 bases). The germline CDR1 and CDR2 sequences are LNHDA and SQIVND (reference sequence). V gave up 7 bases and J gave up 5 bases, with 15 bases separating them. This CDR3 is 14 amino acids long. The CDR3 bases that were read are TGTGCCAGTACCACTGGGACATACCAAAACATT. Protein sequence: CASTTGTYQNI. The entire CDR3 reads CASTTGTYQNIQYF.

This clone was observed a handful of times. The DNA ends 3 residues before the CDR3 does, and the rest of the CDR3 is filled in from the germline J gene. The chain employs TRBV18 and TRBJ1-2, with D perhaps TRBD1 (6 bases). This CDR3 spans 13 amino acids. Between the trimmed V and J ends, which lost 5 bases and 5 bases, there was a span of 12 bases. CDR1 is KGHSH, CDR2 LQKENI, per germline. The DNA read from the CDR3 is TGTGCCAGCTCATCGGGACAAGAATATGGC. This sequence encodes CASSSGQEYG. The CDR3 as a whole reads CASSSGQEYGYTF.

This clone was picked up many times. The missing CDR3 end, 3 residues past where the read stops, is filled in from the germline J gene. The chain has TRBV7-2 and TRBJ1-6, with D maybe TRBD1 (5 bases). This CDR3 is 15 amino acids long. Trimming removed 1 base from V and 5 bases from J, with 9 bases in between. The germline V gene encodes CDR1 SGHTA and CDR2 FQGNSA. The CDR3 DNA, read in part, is TGTGCCAGCAGCTTAGGACAGCTCGATAATTCACCC. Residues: CASSLGQLDNSP. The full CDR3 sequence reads CASSLGQLDNSPLHF.

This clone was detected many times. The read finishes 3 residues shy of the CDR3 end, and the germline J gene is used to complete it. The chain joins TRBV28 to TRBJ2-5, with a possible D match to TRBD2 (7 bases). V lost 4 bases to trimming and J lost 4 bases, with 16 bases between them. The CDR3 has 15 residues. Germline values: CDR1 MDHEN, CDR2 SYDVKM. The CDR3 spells CASSWGGTASETQYF. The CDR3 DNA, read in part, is TGTGCCAGCAGTTGGGGGGGCACGGCCTCAGAGACC. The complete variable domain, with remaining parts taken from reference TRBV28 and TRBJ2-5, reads DVKVTQSSRYLVKRTGEKVFLECVQDMDHENMFWYRQDPGLGLRLIYFSYDVKMKEKGDIPEGYSVSREKKERFSLILESASTNQTSMYLCASSWGGTASETQYFGPGTRLLVL.

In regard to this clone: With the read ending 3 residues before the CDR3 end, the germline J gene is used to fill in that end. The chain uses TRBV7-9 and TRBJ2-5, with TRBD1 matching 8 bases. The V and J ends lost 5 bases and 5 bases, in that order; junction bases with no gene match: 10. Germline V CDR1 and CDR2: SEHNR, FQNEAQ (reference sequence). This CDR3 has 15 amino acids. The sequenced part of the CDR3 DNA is TGTGCCAGCAGCCCCCCCACAGGGGGTACGGAGACC. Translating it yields CASSPPTGGTET. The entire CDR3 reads CASSPPTGGTETQYF.

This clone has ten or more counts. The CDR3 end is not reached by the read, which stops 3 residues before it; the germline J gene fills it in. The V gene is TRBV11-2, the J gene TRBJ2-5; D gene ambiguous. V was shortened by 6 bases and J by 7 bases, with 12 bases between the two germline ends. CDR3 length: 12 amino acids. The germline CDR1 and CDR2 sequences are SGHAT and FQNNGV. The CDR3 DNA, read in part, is TGTGCCAGCAGTCGACTCGGTGGGACC. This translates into CASSRLGGT. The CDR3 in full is CASSRLGGTQYF. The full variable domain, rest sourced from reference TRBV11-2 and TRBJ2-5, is EAGVAQSPRYKIIEKRQSVAFWCNPISGHATLYWYQQILGQGPKLLIQFQNNGVVDDSQLPKDRFSAERLKGVDSTLKIQPAKLEDSAVYLCASSRLGGTQYFGPGTRLLVL.

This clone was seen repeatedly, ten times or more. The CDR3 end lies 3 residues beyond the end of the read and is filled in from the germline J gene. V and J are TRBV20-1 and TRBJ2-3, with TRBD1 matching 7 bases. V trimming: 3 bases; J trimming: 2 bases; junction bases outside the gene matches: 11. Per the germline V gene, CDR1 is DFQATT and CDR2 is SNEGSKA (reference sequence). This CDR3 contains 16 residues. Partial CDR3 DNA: TGCAGTGCTAGGGTGGTACAGGGGAGAAACACAGATACG. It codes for CSARVVQGRNTDT. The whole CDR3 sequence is CSARVVQGRNTDTQYF.

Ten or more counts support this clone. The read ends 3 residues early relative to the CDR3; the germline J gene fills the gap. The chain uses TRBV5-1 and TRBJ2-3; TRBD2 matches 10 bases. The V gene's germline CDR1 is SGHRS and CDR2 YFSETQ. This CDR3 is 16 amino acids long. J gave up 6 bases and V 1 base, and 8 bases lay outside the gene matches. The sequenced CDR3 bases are TGCGCCAGCAGCTTGACTAGCGGGACGGGGGGCGATACG. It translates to CASSLTSGTGGDT. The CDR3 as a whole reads CASSLTSGTGGDTQYF.

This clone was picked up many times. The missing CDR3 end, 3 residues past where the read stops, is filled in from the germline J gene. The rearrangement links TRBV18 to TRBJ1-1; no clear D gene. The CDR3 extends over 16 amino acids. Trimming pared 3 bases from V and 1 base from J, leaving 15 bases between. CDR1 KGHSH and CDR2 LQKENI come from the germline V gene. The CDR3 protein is CASSPSRALGNTEAFF. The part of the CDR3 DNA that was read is TGTGCCAGCTCACCCTCGAGGGCGTTGGGGAACACTGAA.

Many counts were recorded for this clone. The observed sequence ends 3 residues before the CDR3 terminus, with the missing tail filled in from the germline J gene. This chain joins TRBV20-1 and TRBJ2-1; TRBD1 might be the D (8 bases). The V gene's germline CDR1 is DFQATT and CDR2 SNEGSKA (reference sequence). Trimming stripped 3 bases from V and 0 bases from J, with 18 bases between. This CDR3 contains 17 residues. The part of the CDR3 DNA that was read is TGCAGTGCTAGCGGACAGGGCAGGACTAGCTCCTACAATGAG. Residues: CSASGQGRTSSYNE. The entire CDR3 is CSASGQGRTSSYNEQFF.

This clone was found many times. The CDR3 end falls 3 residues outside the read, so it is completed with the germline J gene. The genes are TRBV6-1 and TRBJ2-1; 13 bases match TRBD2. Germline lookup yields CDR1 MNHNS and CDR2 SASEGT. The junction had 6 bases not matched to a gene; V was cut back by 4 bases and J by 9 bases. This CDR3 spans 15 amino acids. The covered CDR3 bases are TGTGCCAGCAGTGGGACTAGCGGGAGAGTTTTTGAG. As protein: CASSGTSGRVFE. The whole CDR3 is CASSGTSGRVFEQFF.

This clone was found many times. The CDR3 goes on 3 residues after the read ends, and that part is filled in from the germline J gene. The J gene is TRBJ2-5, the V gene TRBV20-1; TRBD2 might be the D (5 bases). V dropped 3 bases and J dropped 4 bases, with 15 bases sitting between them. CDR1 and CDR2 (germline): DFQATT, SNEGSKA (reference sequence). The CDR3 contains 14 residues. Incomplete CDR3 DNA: TGCAGTGCTAGTCCCACTAGGGTTAGAGAGACC. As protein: CSASPTRVRET. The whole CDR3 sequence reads CSASPTRVRETQYF.

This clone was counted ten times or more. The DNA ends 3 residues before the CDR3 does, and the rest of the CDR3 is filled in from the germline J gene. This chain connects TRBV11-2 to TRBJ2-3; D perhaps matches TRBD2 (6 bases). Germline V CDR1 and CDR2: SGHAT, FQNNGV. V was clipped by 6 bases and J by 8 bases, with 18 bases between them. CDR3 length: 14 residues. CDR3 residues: CASRSRLAQGTQYF. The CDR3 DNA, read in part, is TGTGCCAGCAGGTCCAGGCTAGCGCAGGGTACG. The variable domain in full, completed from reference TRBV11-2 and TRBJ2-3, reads EAGVAQSPRYKIIEKRQSVAFWCNPISGHATLYWYQQILGQGPKLLIQFQNNGVVDDSQLPKDRFSAERLKGVDSTLKIQPAKLEDSAVYLCASRSRLAQGTQYFGPGTRLTVL.

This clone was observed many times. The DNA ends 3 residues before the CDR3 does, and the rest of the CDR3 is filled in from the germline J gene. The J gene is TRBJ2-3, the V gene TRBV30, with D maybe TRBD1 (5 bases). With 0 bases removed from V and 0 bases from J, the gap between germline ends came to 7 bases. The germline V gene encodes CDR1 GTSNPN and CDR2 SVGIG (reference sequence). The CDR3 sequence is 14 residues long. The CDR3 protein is CAWSVGVSTDTQYF. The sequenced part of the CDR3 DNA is TGTGCCTGGAGTGTAGGGGTTAGCACAGATACG.

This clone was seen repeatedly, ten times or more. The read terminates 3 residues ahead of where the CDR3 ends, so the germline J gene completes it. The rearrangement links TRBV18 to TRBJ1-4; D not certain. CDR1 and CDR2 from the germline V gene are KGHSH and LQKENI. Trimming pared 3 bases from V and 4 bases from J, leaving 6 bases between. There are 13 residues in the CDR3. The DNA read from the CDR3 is TGTGCCAGCTCACCTTCCAGTAATGAAAAA. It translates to CASSPSSNEK. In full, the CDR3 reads CASSPSSNEKLFF.

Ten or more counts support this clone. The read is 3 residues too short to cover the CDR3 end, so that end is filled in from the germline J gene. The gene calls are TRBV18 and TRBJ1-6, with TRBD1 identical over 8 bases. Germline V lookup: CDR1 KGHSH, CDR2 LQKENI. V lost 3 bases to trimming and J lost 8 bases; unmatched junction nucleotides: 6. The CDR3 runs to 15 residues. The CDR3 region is CASSPPGQADSPLHF. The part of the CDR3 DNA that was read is TGTGCCAGCTCACCGCCGGGACAGGCGGATTCACCC. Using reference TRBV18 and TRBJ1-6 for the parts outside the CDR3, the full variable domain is NAGVMQNPRHLVRRRGQEARLRCSPMKGHSHVYWYRQLPEEGLKFMVYLQKENIIDESGMPKERFSAEFPKEGPSILRIQQVVRGDSAAYFCASSPPGQADSPLHFGNGTRLTVT.

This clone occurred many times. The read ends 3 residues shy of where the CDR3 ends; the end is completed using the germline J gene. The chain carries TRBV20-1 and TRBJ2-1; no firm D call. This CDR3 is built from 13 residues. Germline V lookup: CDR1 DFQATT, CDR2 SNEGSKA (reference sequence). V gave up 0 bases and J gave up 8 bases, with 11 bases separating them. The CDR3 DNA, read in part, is TGCAGTGCTAGAGATTATCTATCTGATGAG. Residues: CSARDYLSDE. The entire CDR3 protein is CSARDYLSDEQFF.

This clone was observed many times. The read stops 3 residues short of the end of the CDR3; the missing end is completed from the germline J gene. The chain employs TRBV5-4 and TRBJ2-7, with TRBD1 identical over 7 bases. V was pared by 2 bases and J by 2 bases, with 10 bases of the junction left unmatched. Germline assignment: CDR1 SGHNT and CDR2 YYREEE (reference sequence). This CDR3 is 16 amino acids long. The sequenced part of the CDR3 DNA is TGTGCCAGCAGCTTCCGGGGATCCGGACAGGCCTACGAG. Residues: CASSFRGSGQAYE. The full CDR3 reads CASSFRGSGQAYEQYF.

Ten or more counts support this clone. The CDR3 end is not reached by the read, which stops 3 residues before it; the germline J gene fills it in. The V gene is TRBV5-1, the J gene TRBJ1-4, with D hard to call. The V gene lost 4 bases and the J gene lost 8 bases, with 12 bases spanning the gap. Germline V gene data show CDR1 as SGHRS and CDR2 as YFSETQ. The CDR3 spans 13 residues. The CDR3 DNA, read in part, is TGCGCCAGCAGCCGGGGTTTGGACGAAAAA. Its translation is CASSRGLDEK. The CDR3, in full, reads CASSRGLDEKLFF.

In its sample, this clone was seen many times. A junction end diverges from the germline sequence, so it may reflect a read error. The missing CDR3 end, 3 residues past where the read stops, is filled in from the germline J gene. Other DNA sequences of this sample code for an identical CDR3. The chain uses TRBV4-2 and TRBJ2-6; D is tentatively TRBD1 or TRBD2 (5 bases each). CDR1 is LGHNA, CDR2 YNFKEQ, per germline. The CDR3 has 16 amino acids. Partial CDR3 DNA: TGCGCCAGCAGCCAAGAGAGGGGCTCTGGGGCCAACGTC. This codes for CASSQERGSGANV. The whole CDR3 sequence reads CASSQERGSGANVLTF.

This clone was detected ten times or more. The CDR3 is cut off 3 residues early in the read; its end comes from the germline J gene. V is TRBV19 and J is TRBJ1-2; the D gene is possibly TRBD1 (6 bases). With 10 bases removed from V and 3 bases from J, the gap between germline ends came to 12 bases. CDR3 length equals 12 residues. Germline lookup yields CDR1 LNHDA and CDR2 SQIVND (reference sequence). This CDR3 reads CATRQAYYGYTF. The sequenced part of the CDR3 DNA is TGTGCCACCCGACAGGCTTACTATGGC.

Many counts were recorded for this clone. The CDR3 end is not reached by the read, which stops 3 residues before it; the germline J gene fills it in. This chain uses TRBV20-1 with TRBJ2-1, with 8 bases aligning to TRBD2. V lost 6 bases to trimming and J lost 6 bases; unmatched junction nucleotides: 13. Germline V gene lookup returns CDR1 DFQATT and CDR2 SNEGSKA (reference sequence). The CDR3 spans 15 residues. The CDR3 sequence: CSAPNRQREINEQFF. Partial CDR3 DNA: TGCAGTGCCCCCAACCGACAGCGGGAGATCAATGAG.

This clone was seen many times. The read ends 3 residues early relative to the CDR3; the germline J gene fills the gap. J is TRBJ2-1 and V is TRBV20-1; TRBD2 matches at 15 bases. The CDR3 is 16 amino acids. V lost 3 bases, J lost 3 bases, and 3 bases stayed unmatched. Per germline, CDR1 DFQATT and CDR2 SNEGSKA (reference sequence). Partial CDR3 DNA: TGCAGTGCTAGGGGACTAGCGGGAGGTGACTACAATGAG. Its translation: CSARGLAGGDYNE. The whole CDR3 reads CSARGLAGGDYNEQFF.

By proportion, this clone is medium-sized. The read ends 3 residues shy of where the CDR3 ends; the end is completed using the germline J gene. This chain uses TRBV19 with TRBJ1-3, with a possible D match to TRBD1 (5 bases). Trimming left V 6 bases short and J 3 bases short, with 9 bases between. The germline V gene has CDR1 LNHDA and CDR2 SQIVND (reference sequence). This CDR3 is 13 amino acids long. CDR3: CASSGTIGNTIYF. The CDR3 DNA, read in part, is TGTGCCAGTAGCGGGACTATTGGAAACACC.

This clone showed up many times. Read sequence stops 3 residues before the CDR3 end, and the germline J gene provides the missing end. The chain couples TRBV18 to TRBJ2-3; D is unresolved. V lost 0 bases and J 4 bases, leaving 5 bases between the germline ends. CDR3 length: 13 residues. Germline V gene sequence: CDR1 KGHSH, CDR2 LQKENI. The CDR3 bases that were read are TGTGCCAGCTCACCACCATCGTCAGATACG. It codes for CASSPPSSDT. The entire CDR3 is CASSPPSSDTQYF.

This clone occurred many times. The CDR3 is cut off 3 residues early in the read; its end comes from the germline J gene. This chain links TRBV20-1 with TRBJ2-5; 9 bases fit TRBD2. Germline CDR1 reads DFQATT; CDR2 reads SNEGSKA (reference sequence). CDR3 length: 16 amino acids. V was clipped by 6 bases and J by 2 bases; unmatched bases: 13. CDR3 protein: CSASGETSGFQETQYF. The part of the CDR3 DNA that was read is TGCAGTGCCAGCGGGGAGACTAGCGGTTTTCAAGAGACC.

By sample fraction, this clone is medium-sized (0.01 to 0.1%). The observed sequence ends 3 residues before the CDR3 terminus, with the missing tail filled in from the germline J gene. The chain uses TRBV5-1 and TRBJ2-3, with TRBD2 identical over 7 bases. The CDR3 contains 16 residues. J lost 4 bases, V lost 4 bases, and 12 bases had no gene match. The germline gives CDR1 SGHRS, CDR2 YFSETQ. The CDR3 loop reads CASSRGVGGLADTQYF. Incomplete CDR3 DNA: TGCGCCAGCAGCCGGGGGGTTGGAGGGCTGGCAGATACG. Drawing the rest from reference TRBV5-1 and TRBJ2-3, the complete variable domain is KAGVTQTPRYLIKTRGQQVTLSCSPISGHRSVSWYQQTPGQGLQFLFEYFSETQRNKGNFPGRFSGRQFSNSRSEMNVSTLELGDSALYLCASSRGVGGLADTQYFGPGTRLTVL.

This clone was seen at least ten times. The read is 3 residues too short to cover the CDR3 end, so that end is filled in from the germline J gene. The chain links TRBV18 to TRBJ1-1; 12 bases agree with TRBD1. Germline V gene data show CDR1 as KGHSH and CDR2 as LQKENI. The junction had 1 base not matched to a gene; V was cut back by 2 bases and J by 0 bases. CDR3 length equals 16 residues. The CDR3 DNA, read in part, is TGTGCCAGCTCACCAGGGACAGGGGGCTTGAACACTGAA. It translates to CASSPGTGGLNTE. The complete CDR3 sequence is CASSPGTGGLNTEAFF.